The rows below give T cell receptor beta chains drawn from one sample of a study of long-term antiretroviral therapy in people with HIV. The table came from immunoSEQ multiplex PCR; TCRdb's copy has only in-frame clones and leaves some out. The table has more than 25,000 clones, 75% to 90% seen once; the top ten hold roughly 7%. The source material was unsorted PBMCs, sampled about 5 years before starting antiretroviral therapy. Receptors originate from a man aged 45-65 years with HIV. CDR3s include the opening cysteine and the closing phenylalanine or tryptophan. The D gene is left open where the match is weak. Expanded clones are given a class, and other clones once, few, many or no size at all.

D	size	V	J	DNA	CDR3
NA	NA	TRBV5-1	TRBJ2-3	TGCGCCAGCAGCTTTTATTCGCGCTTTAGCACAGATACGCAGTATTTT	CASSFYSRFSTDTQYF
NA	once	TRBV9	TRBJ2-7	TGTGCCAGCAGCCCCACCGTATCGACTTCCTACGAGCAGTACTTC	CASSPTVSTSYEQYF
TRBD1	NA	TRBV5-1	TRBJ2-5	TGCGCCAGCAGCCTGGGACAGGGAGGAGAGACCCAGTACTTC	CASSLGQGGETQYF
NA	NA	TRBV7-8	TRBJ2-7	TGTGCCAGCAGCTTTCAGCATCACTCCTACGAGCAGTACTTC	CASSFQHHSYEQYF
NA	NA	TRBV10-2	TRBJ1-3	TGCGCCAGCGCCCCGGGGGCTGGAAACACCATATATTTT	CASAPGAGNTIYF
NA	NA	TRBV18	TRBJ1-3	TGTGCCAGCTCACCACGGGCAGACCGTGGAAACACCATATATTTT	CASSPRADRGNTIYF
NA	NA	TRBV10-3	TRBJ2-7	TGTGCCATCAGTCCACAGGGCACCACCAACGAGCAGTACTTC	CAISPQGTTNEQYF
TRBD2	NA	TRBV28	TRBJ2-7	TGTGCCAGCAGTTTGGCTAGCGGGGGTGGGGAGCAGTACTTC	CASSLASGGGEQYF
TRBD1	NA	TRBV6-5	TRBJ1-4	TGTGCCAGCAGCGGACAGGGGGCGGGGCATGAAAAACTGTTTTTT	CASSGQGAGHEKLFF
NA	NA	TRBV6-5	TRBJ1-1	TGTGCCAGCAGCAACCGGCGGGACCAAGCTTTCTTT	CASSNRRDQAFF